The rows below give T cell receptor beta chains drawn from one sample of a study of cytomegalovirus exposure and HLA in healthy donors. Sequencing was performed with immunoSEQ multiplex PCR; in TCRdb, only in-frame clones are kept and a portion is missing. The sample consists of about 130,000 clones, roughly 89% of them appearing once. The sample consisted of PBMCs. The receptors originated from a woman in her thirties in good health and CMV-seronegative. Each CDR3 is given without its conserved first and last residue. D genes are given only for firm matches.

v_call d_call cdr3_aa
TRBV7-2 TRBD1 ASSLSWQGAPGYT
TRBV14 TRBD2 ASSQDRGLAVADTQY
TRBV6-1 TRBD2 ASSERLAGGLNEQF
TRBV2 TRBD2 ASSYSGRAQETQY
TRBV19 TRBD2 ASSIEVERGGPYNEQF
TRBV20-1 TRBD1 SAGDRAQH
TRBV6-1 - ASSENAQAYSYNEQF
TRBV28 TRBD2 ASREAGGLRNEQF
TRBV27 - ASSFSGQAISYEQY
TRBV29-1 - SATTGPTEAF
TRBV5-4 TRBD2 ASSPGVAGSNEQF
TRBV13 - ASSFLKRNTEAF
TRBV19 TRBD1 ASSIASRGLEKLF
TRBV7-6 TRBD1 ASSTDRDHEQY
TRBV30 - AFTDGGRRAKLF
TRBV21-1 - ASSKWGGTSGAYNEQF
TRBV28 TRBD2 ASSPGLAGLSKSSYNEQF
TRBV6-1 - ASITGTSGNQPQH
TRBV7-2 TRBD2 ASSLPPRLAGVWTQY
TRBV9 - ASSGGLNTEAF
TRBV28 TRBD1 ASSLRDRGSVKLF
TRBV5-4 - ASSLDGMNTEAF
TRBV18 - ASSPRSLENTEAF
TRBV28 - ASSSKRGVAF
TRBV28 - ASSTGQMNTEAF
TRBV7-9 - ASSGHYRFYDSGNTIY
TRBV2 TRBD1 ASSTNDRGNEKLF
TRBV2 - ASSELGGGNTEAF
TRBV13 TRBD2 ASSLGPSGYNEQF
TRBV18 - ASSPPGVDEQF
TRBV30 - AWSPLLGRVGGYT
TRBV27 - ASSLIAGLTHGELF
TRBV7-2 - ASSLGITGFEQY
TRBV5-1 - ASSSLGGSYGYT
TRBV7-9 - ASSFVQGMGETQY
TRBV11-2 TRBD2 ASSPPGGTDTQY
TRBV5-6 - ASSLKSGEQY
TRBV5-4 - ASSLVAGIWMNTEAF
TRBV6-1 TRBD1 ASSGETGAIGYT
TRBV6-5 TRBD1 ASSSTGTGGLYGYT
TRBV29-1 TRBD2 SVEEGTGIPLAGASQETQY
TRBV14 TRBD1 ASSRSDRANTEAF
TRBV19 - ASSNLDSGRWFSGNTIY
TRBV7-8 TRBD1 ASSLQGADANYGYT
TRBV11-2 TRBD2 ASSPIWGLARGETQY
TRBV18 TRBD1 ASSRDRVDEQY
TRBV5-6 - ASSLRGLAQPQH
TRBV6-5 - ASSYWGLGDGYT
TRBV4-1 - ASSQEGARGEKLF